These T cell receptor beta chains were read from a single sample in a study of blood T cell repertoires in COVID-19. Clones were sequenced by immunoSEQ multiplex PCR, and TCRdb holds only the in-frame ones, with some missing. The sample carries fewer than 120,000 clones, approximately 82% recorded once. The sequenced sample consisted of peripheral blood. All receptors derive from a woman older than 75 with acute or convalescent COVID-19. The conserved cysteine and the conserved F or W are not part of the CDR3 here. Each record gives: V gene, CDR3 protein.

v_call: TRBV3-1/TRBV3-2
cdr3_aa: ASSQVRDSHEQY

v_call: TRBV10-3
cdr3_aa: AIRTQETNTEAF

v_call: TRBV25-1
cdr3_aa: ASSEGEIGTPRNGYT

v_call: TRBV7-9
cdr3_aa: ASSLVRSASTDTQY

v_call: TRBV4-3
cdr3_aa: ASSQDPRSYGYT

v_call: TRBV5-1
cdr3_aa: ASSGTRTGGYEKLF

v_call: TRBV27
cdr3_aa: ASSPSLAGGGTQY

v_call: TRBV11-2
cdr3_aa: ASSFLDRATEAF

v_call: TRBV7-6
cdr3_aa: ASRGTSGSFPGELF

v_call: TRBV6-5
cdr3_aa: ASQGANTEAF

v_call: TRBV7-8
cdr3_aa: ASSPPVRNYGYT

v_call: TRBV30
cdr3_aa: AWLSSQGYGYT

v_call: TRBV18
cdr3_aa: ASSPQRESSYNEQF

v_call: TRBV19
cdr3_aa: ASSIDLRGEAF

v_call: TRBV15
cdr3_aa: ATSRESTGLFSYEQY

v_call: TRBV6-5
cdr3_aa: ASRDRGTGNTIY

v_call: TRBV12-3/TRBV12-4
cdr3_aa: ASSLQGYGYT

v_call: TRBV30
cdr3_aa: AWSRTIWGADTQY

v_call: TRBV7-8
cdr3_aa: ASSVYRGAHQPQH

v_call: TRBV19
cdr3_aa: ASSRDRNTEAF

v_call: TRBV28
cdr3_aa: ASRGRSYNEQF

v_call: TRBV5-4
cdr3_aa: ASSFGEEFTDTQY

v_call: TRBV19
cdr3_aa: ASRRTLDNEQF

v_call: TRBV5-5
cdr3_aa: ASSLTGQGASNQPQH

v_call: TRBV7-2
cdr3_aa: ASSLRQADNSPLH

v_call: TRBV28
cdr3_aa: ASSTRGYFQETQY

v_call: TRBV4-2
cdr3_aa: ASSRGLAGGQETQY

v_call: TRBV14
cdr3_aa: ASSLDTYEQY

v_call: TRBV7-7
cdr3_aa: ASSLGLAGVADTQY

v_call: TRBV6-2/TRBV6-3
cdr3_aa: ASSSNTGASTSYNEQF

v_call: TRBV30
cdr3_aa: AWSVEGIQPQH

v_call: TRBV21-1
cdr3_aa: ASSGRDRDNNEQF

v_call: TRBV7-8
cdr3_aa: ASSRGGRTGELF

v_call: TRBV3-1/TRBV3-2
cdr3_aa: ASSLSGTGGEQY

v_call: TRBV5-1
cdr3_aa: ASSLGTAGYGYT

v_call: TRBV28
cdr3_aa: ASSSPGQGAGYEQY

v_call: TRBV3-1/TRBV3-2
cdr3_aa: ASSQGVRGSGEQY

v_call: TRBV6-1
cdr3_aa: ASSVGGASNQPQH

v_call: TRBV6-5
cdr3_aa: ASGGTPKETQY

v_call: TRBV19
cdr3_aa: ASSTDKYQPQH

v_call: TRBV28
cdr3_aa: ASSPFGQALSQH

v_call: TRBV12-3/TRBV12-4
cdr3_aa: ASSRGPGELF

v_call: TRBV12-3/TRBV12-4
cdr3_aa: ASSLTRRDEQY

v_call: TRBV5-1
cdr3_aa: ASTTSGGTDTQY

v_call: TRBV7-8
cdr3_aa: ASSLLDQPQH

v_call: TRBV4-1
cdr3_aa: ASSQAPMTGRNTEAF

v_call: TRBV6-2/TRBV6-3
cdr3_aa: ASSQGWPYEQY

v_call: TRBV2
cdr3_aa: ASSRQGSNYGYT

v_call: TRBV24-1
cdr3_aa: ATSDTQGFQETQY

v_call: TRBV6-2/TRBV6-3
cdr3_aa: ASSPRTSGRGRYEQF

v_call: TRBV28
cdr3_aa: ASSLRLRAF

v_call: TRBV27
cdr3_aa: ASSLSPGEAGGNTQY

v_call: TRBV7-9
cdr3_aa: ASSDPLGQGLDTQY

v_call: TRBV14
cdr3_aa: ASSQDRRGRSTDTQY

v_call: TRBV3-1/TRBV3-2
cdr3_aa: ASSQDQGSNEKLF

v_call: TRBV5-1
cdr3_aa: ASTTRLLGNTGELF